Listed below are T cell receptor beta chains from one sample, sequenced in a study of STAT3 mutations in large granular lymphocyte leukemia. Method: immunoSEQ multiplex PCR; TCRdb's copy keeps in-frame clones and lacks some. This table holds 10,000 to 15,000 clones, 80% to 90% found once. Sequenced: PBMCs. The source of these receptors is a human donor with T large granular lymphocyte leukemia. Some clones in this sample may be carry-over from other donors' samples. CDR3s include the opening cysteine and the closing phenylalanine or tryptophan. Fields, in order: V gene, D gene, J gene, clone size, CDR3 DNA, CDR3 protein. A D gene is named only where the DNA matches it firmly. Expanded clones are given a class, and other clones once, few, many or no size at all.

>TRBV5-1|.|TRBJ1-1|.
TGCGCCACCAATCTAGGGAGTTCGGATACTGAAGCTTTCTTT
CATNLGSSDTEAFF
>TRBV28|TRBD1|TRBJ1-5|.
TGTGCCAGCAGTTTACAGGGGGCGCCCACTCCCCAGCATTTT
CASSLQGAPTPQHF
>TRBV29-1|.|TRBJ2-6|.
TGCAGCGTTGTGTTCTGGGCCAACGTCCTGACTTTC
CSVVFWANVLTF
>TRBV4-3|.|TRBJ1-2|.
TGCGCCAGCAGCCAAGGCACGGCGTCAGGGAACTATGGCTACACCTTC
CASSQGTASGNYGYTF
>TRBV28|TRBD1|TRBJ2-1|.
TGTGCCAGCATCCCGCCGGGACAGGGGCACAATGAGCAGTTCTTC
CASIPPGQGHNEQFF
>TRBV10-3|.|TRBJ1-1|.
TGTGCCATCAGTCTCGCCCCGACAGCCTTAAACACTGAAGCTTTCTTT
CAISLAPTALNTEAFF
>TRBV5-5|TRBD2|TRBJ2-1|.
TGTGCCAGCAGCAAGGGACTAGCGGGAGATACCGTCAATGAGCAGTTCTTC
CASSKGLAGDTVNEQFF
>TRBV4-1|.|TRBJ1-2|.
TGCGCCAGCAGCCAAGATAGGGTGCGCTACACCTTC
CASSQDRVRYTF
>TRBV5-4|.|TRBJ2-2|.
TGTGCCAGCAGCTTCTTTGGCAGGGAGGACACCGGGGAGCTGTTTTTT
CASSFFGREDTGELFF
>TRBV7-2|TRBD2|TRBJ2-7|few
TGTGCCAGCAGCTTAGGGGGTGGGAGGGAGTACTTC
CASSLGGGREYF
>TRBV18|.|TRBJ1-1|.
TGTGCCAGCTCGCCCGATCTGAACACTGAAGCTTTCTTT
CASSPDLNTEAFF
>TRBV7-8|TRBD1|TRBJ2-7|.
TGTGCCAGCAGCTTAGGACAGGGGATACACGAGCAGTACTTC
CASSLGQGIHEQYF
>TRBV28|.|TRBJ1-2|.
TGTGCCAGCAGTTTATCGCGGGGGCTCGGTGGCTACACCTTC
CASSLSRGLGGYTF
>TRBV19|TRBD1|TRBJ1-2|.
TGTGCCAGTAGTACAAGACAGGGAATAGCTAACTATGGCTACACCTTC
CASSTRQGIANYGYTF
>TRBV7-6|.|TRBJ1-4|.
TGTGCCAGCAGCCGAGTAAATGAAAAACTGTTTTTT
CASSRVNEKLFF
>TRBV5-4|.|TRBJ1-2|.
TGTGCCAGCAGCTTGGTCGGGGTTCAAGGCTATGGCTACACCTTC
CASSLVGVQGYGYTF
>TRBV5-6|TRBD1|TRBJ2-7|.
TGTGCCAGCAGCTTGCTCACAGGGGGTCGACCCTACGAGCAGTACTTC
CASSLLTGGRPYEQYF
>TRBV27|TRBD1|TRBJ2-7|.
TGTGCCAGCAGTTTGGGACAGACCTACGAGCAGTACTTC
CASSLGQTYEQYF
>TRBV28|.|TRBJ2-2|.
TGTGCCAGCAAATTAGGGGGTGGCGGCACCGGGGAGCTGTTTTTT
CASKLGGGGTGELFF
>TRBV27|TRBD1|TRBJ2-7|.
TGTGCCAGCAGTTTATTCGGACAGGGGTTTACCTACGAGCAGTACTTC
CASSLFGQGFTYEQYF
>TRBV4-1|TRBD1|TRBJ1-5|.
TGCGCCAGCAGCCCCTCCGGGACAGACTTTTATCAGCCCCAGCATTTT
CASSPSGTDFYQPQHF
>TRBV20-1|.|TRBJ1-5|.
TGCAGTGCTAGAGTGGGTCAGCCCCAGCATTTT
CSARVGQPQHF
>TRBV5-4|TRBD2|TRBJ2-5|.
TGTGCCAGCAGCCTACGCCGCGGGGGAACCCAAGAGACCCAGTACTTC
CASSLRRGGTQETQYF
>TRBV7-8|.|TRBJ2-1|.
TGTGCCAGCAGCTCAGTGGGCAATGAGCAGTTCTTC
CASSSVGNEQFF
>TRBV5-1|.|TRBJ1-2|few
TGCGCCAGCAGCTTTGGGGAGGGCTATGGCTACACCTTC
CASSFGEGYGYTF
>TRBV4-1|.|TRBJ1-1|.
TGCGCCAGCAGCCAAGATGGGCAGGGCGGCACTGAAGCTTTCTTT
CASSQDGQGGTEAFF
>TRBV28|.|TRBJ1-5|.
TGTGCCGGGGGAAAGGTTGGGTTGGGAGGGCCCCAGCATTTT
CAGGKVGLGGPQHF
>TRBV25-1|TRBD1|TRBJ2-2|.
TGTGCCAGCAGTGAACTTTTGGGTCGACAGGGCACCGGGGAGCTGTTTTTT
CASSELLGRQGTGELFF
>TRBV7-9|.|TRBJ2-5|.
TGTGCCAGCAGCTTTCATCGGGACCAAGAGACCCAGTACTTC
CASSFHRDQETQYF
>TRBV5-6|.|TRBJ2-1|.
TGTGCCAGCAGCTTTTGGGGACTCAATGAGCAGTTCTTC
CASSFWGLNEQFF
>TRBV7-2|TRBD2|TRBJ2-7|.
TGTGCCAGCAGCTTTAGCGGGGGGCCGGCCTACGAGCAGTACTTC
CASSFSGGPAYEQYF
>TRBV27|.|TRBJ2-5|once
TGTGCCAGCAGTTGGAGGGGGCGATCGGGAGGGACCCAGTACTTC
CASSWRGRSGGTQYF
>TRBV28|TRBD2|TRBJ2-4|.
TGTGCCAGCAGTTTATTGGCTAGCGGGAGCAGAAACATTCAGTACTTC
CASSLLASGSRNIQYF
>TRBV27|.|TRBJ2-7|.
TGTGCCAGCAGTCAAGAGAGTAGCCCAACCTACGAGCAGTACTTC
CASSQESSPTYEQYF
>TRBV7-2|.|TRBJ1-2|.
TGTGCCAGCAGCTCCTCGTTCGGGGTTTATGGCTACACCTTC
CASSSSFGVYGYTF
>TRBV5-4|.|TRBJ1-2|.
TGTGCCAGCAGACTTTGGGGGGCGCAGGGCTACACCTTC
CASRLWGAQGYTF
>TRBV5-1|.|TRBJ1-2|once
TGCGCCAGCAGCCCGGACAACGCTCGAGGCTACACCTTC
CASSPDNARGYTF
>TRBV14|.|TRBJ2-1|once
TGTGCCAGCAGCCAAGAAGCGGTCTCCTACAATGAGCAGTTCTTC
CASSQEAVSYNEQFF
>TRBV6-1|.|TRBJ1-5|.
TGTGCCAGCACTATGACAGCGGTCAATCAGCCCCAGCATTTT
CASTMTAVNQPQHF
>TRBV2|.|TRBJ1-6|.
TGTGCCAGCAGTGCGAGGGGCCGGGAGAATTCACCCCTCCACTTT
CASSARGRENSPLHF
>TRBV19|.|TRBJ1-1|.
TGTGCCAGTAGTATAGATCAGGGAATTGAAGCTTTCTTT
CASSIDQGIEAFF
>TRBV29-1|TRBD2|TRBJ2-5|.
TGCAGCGTTGATAGGCGGCTAGCGGGCTGGGAGACCCAGTACTTC
CSVDRRLAGWETQYF
>TRBV30|.|TRBJ1-5|.
TGTGCCTGGAGTGCCGGGAACCAGGGCAATCAGCCCCAGCATTTT
CAWSAGNQGNQPQHF
>TRBV11-2|.|TRBJ2-7|.
TGTGCCAGCACCCGGATGACCGAGCAGTACTTC
CASTRMTEQYF